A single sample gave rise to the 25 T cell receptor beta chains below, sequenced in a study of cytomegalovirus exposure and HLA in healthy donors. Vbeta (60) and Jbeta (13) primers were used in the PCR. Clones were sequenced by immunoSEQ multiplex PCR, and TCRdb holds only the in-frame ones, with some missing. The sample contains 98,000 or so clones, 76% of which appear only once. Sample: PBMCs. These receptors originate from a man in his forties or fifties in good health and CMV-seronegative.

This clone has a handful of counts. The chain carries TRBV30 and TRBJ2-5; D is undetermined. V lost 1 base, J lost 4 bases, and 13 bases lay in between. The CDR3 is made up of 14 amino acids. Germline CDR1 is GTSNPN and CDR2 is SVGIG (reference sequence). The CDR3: CAWSALLRRETQYF. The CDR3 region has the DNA TGTGCCTGGAGTGCACTACTACGGCGAGAGACCCAGTACTTC.

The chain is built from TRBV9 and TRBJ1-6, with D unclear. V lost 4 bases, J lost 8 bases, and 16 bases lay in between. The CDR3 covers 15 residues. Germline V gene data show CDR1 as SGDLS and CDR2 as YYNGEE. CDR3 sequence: CASSSTSPWDSPLHF. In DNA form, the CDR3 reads TGTGCCAGCAGCTCGACATCGCCCTGGGATTCACCCCTCCACTTT.

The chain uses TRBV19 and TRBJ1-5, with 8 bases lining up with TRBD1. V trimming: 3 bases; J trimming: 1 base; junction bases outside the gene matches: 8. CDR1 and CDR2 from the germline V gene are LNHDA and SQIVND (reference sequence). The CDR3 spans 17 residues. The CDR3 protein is CASSIYSGGRSNQPQHF. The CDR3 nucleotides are TGTGCCAGTAGTATCTATTCAGGGGGCAGAAGCAATCAGCCCCAGCATTTT.

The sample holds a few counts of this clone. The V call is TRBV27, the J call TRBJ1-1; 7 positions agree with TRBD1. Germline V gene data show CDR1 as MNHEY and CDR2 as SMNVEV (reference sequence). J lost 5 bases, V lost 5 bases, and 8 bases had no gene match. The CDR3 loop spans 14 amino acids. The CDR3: CASSERTGKTEAFF. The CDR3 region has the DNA TGTGCCAGCAGTGAGAGGACAGGCAAGACTGAAGCTTTCTTT.

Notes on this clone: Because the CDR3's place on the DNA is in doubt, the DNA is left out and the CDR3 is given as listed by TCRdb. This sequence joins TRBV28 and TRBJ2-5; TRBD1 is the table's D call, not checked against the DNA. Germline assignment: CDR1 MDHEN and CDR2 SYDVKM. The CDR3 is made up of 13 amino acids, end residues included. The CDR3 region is CASSFLAQETQYF.

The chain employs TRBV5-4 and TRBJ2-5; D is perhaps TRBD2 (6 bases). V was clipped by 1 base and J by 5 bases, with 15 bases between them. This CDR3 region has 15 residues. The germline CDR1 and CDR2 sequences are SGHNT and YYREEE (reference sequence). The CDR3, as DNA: TGTGCCAGCAGCTTGTTACTCGGGAGCAGTGAGACCCAGTACTTC. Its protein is CASSLLLGSSETQYF.

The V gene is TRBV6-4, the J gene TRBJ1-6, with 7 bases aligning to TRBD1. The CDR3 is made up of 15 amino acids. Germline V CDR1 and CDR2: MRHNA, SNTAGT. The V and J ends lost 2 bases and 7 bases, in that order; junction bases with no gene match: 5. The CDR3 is CASSDEGGSNSPLHF. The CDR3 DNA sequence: TGTGCCAGCAGTGACGAAGGGGGCTCCAATTCACCCCTCCACTTT.

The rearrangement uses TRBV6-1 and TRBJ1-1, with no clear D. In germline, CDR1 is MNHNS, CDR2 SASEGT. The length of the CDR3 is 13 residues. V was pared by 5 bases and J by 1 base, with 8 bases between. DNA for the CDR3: TGTGCCAGCAGTTTTTACACGAACACTGAAGCTTTCTTT. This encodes CASSFYTNTEAFF.

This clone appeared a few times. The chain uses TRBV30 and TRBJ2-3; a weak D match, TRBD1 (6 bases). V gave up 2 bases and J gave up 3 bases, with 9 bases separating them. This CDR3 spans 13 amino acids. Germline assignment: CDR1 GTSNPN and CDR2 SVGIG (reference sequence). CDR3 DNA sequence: TGTGCCTGGAGTCGGGACACTACAGATACGCAGTATTTT. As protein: CAWSRDTTDTQYF.

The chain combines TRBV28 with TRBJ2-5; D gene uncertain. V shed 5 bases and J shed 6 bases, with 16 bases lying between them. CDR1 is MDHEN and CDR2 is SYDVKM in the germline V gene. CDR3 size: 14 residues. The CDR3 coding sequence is TGTGCCAGCAGTCGAGGTCTCAACTATAAGACCCAGTACTTC. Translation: CASSRGLNYKTQYF.

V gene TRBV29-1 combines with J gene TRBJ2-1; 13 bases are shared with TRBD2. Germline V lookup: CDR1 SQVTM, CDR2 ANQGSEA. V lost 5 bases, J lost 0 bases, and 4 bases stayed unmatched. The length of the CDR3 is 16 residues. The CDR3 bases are TGCAGCGTTTCGGGACTAGCGGGAAGCTCCTACAATGAGCAGTTCTTC. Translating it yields CSVSGLAGSSYNEQFF.

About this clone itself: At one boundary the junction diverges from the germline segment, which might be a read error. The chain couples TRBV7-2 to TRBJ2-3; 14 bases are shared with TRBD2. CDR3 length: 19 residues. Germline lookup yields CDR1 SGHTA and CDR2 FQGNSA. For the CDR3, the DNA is TGTGCCAGCAGCCATTCCGGGACTAGCGGGAGATTTGGCACAAATACGCAGTATTTT. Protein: CASSHSGTSGRFGTNTQYF.

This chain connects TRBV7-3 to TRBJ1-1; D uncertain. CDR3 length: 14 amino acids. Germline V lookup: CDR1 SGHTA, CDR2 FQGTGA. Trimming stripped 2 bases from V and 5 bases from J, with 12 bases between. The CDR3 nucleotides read TGTGCCAGCAGCTTAGGGGAGGGAGGGACTGAAGCTTTCTTT. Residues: CASSLGEGGTEAFF. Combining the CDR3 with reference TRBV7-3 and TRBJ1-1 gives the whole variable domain GAGVSQTPSNKVTEKGKYVELRCDPISGHTALYWYRQSLGQGPEFLIYFQGTGAADDSGLPNDRFFAVRPEGSVSTLKIQRTERGDSAVYLCASSLGEGGTEAFFGQGTRLTVV.

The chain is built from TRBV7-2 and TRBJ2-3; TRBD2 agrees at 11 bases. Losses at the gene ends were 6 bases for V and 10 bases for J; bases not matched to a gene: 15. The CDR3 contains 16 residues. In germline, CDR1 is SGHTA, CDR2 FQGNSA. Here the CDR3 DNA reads TGTGCCAGCAGTCAGGGGCTAGCGGGGGGTGTGGGTCCGCAGTATTTT. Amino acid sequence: CASSQGLAGGVGPQYF.

The CDR3 region has the DNA TGTGCCAGCAGCTTAGGGGGCAGGGGCAATCAGCCCCAGCATTTT. Translation: CASSLGGRGNQPQHF. The chain is built from TRBV7-9 and TRBJ1-5; D possibly corresponds to TRBD1 (5 bases). CDR3 length: 15 amino acids. Germline loops: CDR1 SEHNR, CDR2 FQNEAQ (reference sequence). Trimming removed 1 base from V and 2 bases from J, with 9 bases in between. The full variable domain, completed using reference TRBV7-9 and TRBJ1-5, is DTGVSQNPRHKITKRGQNVTFRCDPISEHNRLYWYRQTLGQGPEFLTYFQNEAQLEKSRLLSDRFSAERPKGSFSTLEIQRTEQGDSAMYLCASSLGGRGNQPQHFGDGTRLSIL.

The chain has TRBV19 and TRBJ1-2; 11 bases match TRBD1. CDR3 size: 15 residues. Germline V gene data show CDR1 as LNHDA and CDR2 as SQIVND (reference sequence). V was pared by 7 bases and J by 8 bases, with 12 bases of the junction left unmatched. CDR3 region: CASTMKGQGVEGYTF. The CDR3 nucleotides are TGTGCCAGTACCATGAAGGGACAGGGGGTAGAGGGCTACACCTTC.

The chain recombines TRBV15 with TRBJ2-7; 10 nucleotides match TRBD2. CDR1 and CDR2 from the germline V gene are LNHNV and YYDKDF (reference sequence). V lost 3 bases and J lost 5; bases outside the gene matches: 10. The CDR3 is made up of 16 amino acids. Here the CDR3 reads CATSSHPRTSGDEQYF. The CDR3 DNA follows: TGTGCCACCAGCAGCCACCCTCGGACTAGCGGTGACGAGCAGTACTTC.

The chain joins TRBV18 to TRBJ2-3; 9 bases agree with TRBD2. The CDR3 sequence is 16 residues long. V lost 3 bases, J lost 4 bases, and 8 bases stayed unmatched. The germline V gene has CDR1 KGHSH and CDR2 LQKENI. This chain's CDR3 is CASSPSALAGPDTQYF. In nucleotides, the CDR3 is TGTGCCAGCTCACCCTCAGCACTAGCGGGCCCAGATACGCAGTATTTT.

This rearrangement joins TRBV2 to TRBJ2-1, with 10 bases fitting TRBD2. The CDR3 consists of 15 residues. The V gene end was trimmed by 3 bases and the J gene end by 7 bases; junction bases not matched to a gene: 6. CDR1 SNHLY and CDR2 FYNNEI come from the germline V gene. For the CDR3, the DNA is TGTGCCAGCAGTGATCCAGCGGGAGGGCTAAATGAGCAGTTCTTC. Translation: CASSDPAGGLNEQFF.

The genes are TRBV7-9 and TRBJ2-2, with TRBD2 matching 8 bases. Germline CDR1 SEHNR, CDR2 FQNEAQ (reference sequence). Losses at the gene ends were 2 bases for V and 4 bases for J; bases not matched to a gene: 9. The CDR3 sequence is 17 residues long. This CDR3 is CASSLIHQRESTGELFF. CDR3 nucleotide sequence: TGTGCCAGCAGCTTAATTCATCAGCGGGAGTCCACCGGGGAGCTGTTTTTT.

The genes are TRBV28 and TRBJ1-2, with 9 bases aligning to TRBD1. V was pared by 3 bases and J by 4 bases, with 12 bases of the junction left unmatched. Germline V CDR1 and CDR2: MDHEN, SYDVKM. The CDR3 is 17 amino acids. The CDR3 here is CASSLAARTGEAYGYTF. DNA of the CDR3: TGTGCCAGCAGTTTGGCGGCGAGGACAGGGGAAGCCTATGGCTACACCTTC.

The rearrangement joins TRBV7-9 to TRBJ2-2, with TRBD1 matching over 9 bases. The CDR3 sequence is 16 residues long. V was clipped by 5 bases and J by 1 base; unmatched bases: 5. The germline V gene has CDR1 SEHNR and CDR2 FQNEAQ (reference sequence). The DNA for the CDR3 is TGTGCCAGCAGCAAGCCGGGACAGGGGAACACCGGGGAGCTGTTTTTT. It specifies CASSKPGQGNTGELFF.

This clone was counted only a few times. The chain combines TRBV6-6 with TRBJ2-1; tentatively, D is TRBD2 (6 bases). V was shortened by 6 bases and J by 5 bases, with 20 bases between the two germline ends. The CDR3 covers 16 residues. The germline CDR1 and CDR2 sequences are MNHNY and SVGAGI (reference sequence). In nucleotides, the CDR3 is TGTGCCAGCAGGGAAATACCGGGACTGGAGAACAATGAGCAGTTCTTC. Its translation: CASREIPGLENNEQFF.

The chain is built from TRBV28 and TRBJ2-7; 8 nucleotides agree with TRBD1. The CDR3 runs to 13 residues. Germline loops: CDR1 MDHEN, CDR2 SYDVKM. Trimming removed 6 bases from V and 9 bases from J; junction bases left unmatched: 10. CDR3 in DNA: TGTGCCAGCAGGTCGACAGGGGTCCCTGGGCAGTACTTC. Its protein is CASRSTGVPGQYF.

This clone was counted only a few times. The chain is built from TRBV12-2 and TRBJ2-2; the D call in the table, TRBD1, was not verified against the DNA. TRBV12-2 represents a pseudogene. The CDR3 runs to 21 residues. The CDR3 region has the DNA TGTGCAAGTCGCTTATTTAGCCTAAGTCTGCACCGAGACAGGGCTGCCGGGGAGCTGTTTTTT. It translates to CASRLFSLSLHRDRAAGELFF.